These T cell receptor beta chains were read from a single sample in a study of siplizumab effects on memory and regulatory T cells. Assay: immunoSEQ multiplex PCR; the TCRdb copy retains only in-frame clones and omits some. This sample has 110,000 or so clones; 80% to 95% occur once, and the top ten carry 0.16%. Input material: non-Treg CD4+ T cells sorted from blood. The receptors stem from a human donor in good health. Each CDR3 is given with its conserved first and last residue. D genes are given only for firm matches. Not every row has a clone size; where given, it reads once, few, many or a size class.

clone size: .
V gene: TRBV18
J gene: TRBJ1-2
CDR3 length: 13
D gene: .
CDR3 protein: CASSPSGFIGYTF
CDR3 DNA: TGTGCCAGCTCACCATCAGGGTTCATTGGCTACACCTTC

clone size: .
V gene: TRBV9
J gene: TRBJ2-7
CDR3 length: 16
D gene: .
CDR3 protein: CASSVGGQGPIYEQYF
CDR3 DNA: TGTGCCAGCAGCGTAGGTGGGCAGGGCCCCATCTACGAGCAGTACTTC

clone size: .
V gene: TRBV6-5
J gene: TRBJ1-5
CDR3 length: 15
D gene: .
CDR3 protein: CASSSRDGYNQPQHF
CDR3 DNA: TGTGCCAGCAGTTCCCGGGACGGCTACAATCAGCCCCAGCATTTT

clone size: once
V gene: TRBV7-9
J gene: TRBJ1-5
CDR3 length: 13
D gene: TRBD1
CDR3 protein: CASSTTGDQPQHF
CDR3 DNA: TGTGCCAGCAGTACGACAGGGGATCAGCCCCAGCATTTT

clone size: .
V gene: TRBV30
J gene: TRBJ1-6
CDR3 length: 16
D gene: TRBD1
CDR3 protein: CAWSDRQTGFNSPLHF
CDR3 DNA: TGTGCCTGGAGTGACCGGCAGACAGGGTTTAATTCACCCCTCCACTTT

clone size: .
V gene: TRBV7-3
J gene: TRBJ2-1
CDR3 length: 16
D gene: .
CDR3 protein: CASSFHGTSSYNEQFF
CDR3 DNA: TGTGCCAGCAGCTTCCATGGTACCAGCTCCTACAATGAGCAGTTCTTC

clone size: once
V gene: TRBV6-1
J gene: TRBJ1-2
CDR3 length: 16
D gene: .
CDR3 protein: CASSEPIDTRNYGYTF
CDR3 DNA: TGTGCCAGCAGTGAACCAATAGATACGAGGAACTATGGCTACACCTTC

clone size: .
V gene: TRBV4-2
J gene: TRBJ2-7
CDR3 length: 14
D gene: .
CDR3 protein: CASSQDAWAGEQYF
CDR3 DNA: TGTGCCAGCAGCCAAGATGCCTGGGCTGGGGAGCAGTACTTC

clone size: .
V gene: TRBV6-1
J gene: TRBJ2-1
CDR3 length: 12
D gene: .
CDR3 protein: CASRKLGNEQFF
CDR3 DNA: TGTGCCAGCAGAAAGCTGGGCAATGAGCAGTTCTTC

clone size: once
V gene: TRBV2
J gene: TRBJ2-2
CDR3 length: 14
D gene: .
CDR3 protein: CASSEERGPGELFF
CDR3 DNA: TGTGCCAGCAGTGAAGAACGGGGTCCCGGGGAGCTGTTTTTT

clone size: .
V gene: TRBV18
J gene: TRBJ1-4
CDR3 length: 15
D gene: TRBD1
CDR3 protein: CASSPTRDSNEKLFF
CDR3 DNA: TGTGCCAGCTCACCAACCCGGGACAGTAATGAAAAACTGTTTTTT

clone size: .
V gene: TRBV28
J gene: TRBJ1-3
CDR3 length: 15
D gene: TRBD1
CDR3 protein: CASSLGQGTGNTIYF
CDR3 DNA: TGTGCCAGCAGTCTAGGACAGGGGACTGGAAACACCATATATTTT

clone size: .
V gene: TRBV29-1
J gene: TRBJ2-4
CDR3 length: 15
D gene: TRBD2
CDR3 protein: CSVRPTGGAKNIQYF
CDR3 DNA: TGCAGCGTTAGACCGACCGGGGGGGCCAAAAACATTCAGTACTTC

clone size: .
V gene: TRBV30
J gene: TRBJ1-4
CDR3 length: 11
D gene: TRBD1
CDR3 protein: CAWSEGTGVFF
CDR3 DNA: TGTGCCTGGAGTGAGGGGACAGGGGTGTTTTTT

clone size: .
V gene: TRBV7-2
J gene: TRBJ1-3
CDR3 length: 18
D gene: .
CDR3 protein: CASSYGGGVYSSGNTIYF
CDR3 DNA: TGTGCCAGCAGCTACGGAGGTGGGGTATATTCGTCTGGAAACACCATATATTTT

clone size: .
V gene: TRBV6-6
J gene: TRBJ1-3
CDR3 length: 15
D gene: TRBD1
CDR3 protein: CASSGGQVSGNTIYF
CDR3 DNA: TGTGCCAGCAGTGGGGGACAGGTCTCTGGAAACACCATATATTTT

clone size: .
V gene: TRBV6-7
J gene: TRBJ2-6
CDR3 length: 14
D gene: .
CDR3 protein: CATVEASGANVLTF
CDR3 DNA: TGTGCCACTGTTGAGGCTTCTGGGGCCAACGTCCTGACTTTC

clone size: .
V gene: TRBV7-9
J gene: TRBJ1-4
CDR3 length: 15
D gene: .
CDR3 protein: CASSPERATNEKLFF
CDR3 DNA: TGTGCCAGCAGCCCGGAGCGTGCAACTAATGAAAAACTGTTTTTT

clone size: .
V gene: TRBV11-2
J gene: TRBJ2-7
CDR3 length: 14
D gene: .
CDR3 protein: CASRPMDRPYEQYF
CDR3 DNA: TGTGCCAGCAGACCGATGGACAGACCCTACGAGCAGTACTTC

clone size: .
V gene: TRBV18
J gene: TRBJ1-4
CDR3 length: 14
D gene: .
CDR3 protein: CASSGGATNEKLFF
CDR3 DNA: TGTGCCAGCTCAGGCGGGGCAACTAATGAAAAACTGTTTTTT

clone size: few
V gene: TRBV7-2
J gene: TRBJ2-7
CDR3 length: 15
D gene: TRBD2
CDR3 protein: CASSLVTSGDYEQYF
CDR3 DNA: TGTGCCAGCAGCTTAGTTACTAGCGGGGATTACGAGCAGTACTTC

clone size: .
V gene: TRBV6-1
J gene: TRBJ2-6
CDR3 length: 14
D gene: .
CDR3 protein: CASIQALGANVLTF
CDR3 DNA: TGTGCCAGCATACAGGCTTTAGGGGCCAACGTCCTGACTTTC

clone size: .
V gene: TRBV5-1
J gene: TRBJ1-1
CDR3 length: 13
D gene: .
CDR3 protein: CASQGEGGTEAFF
CDR3 DNA: TGCGCCAGCCAGGGAGAGGGGGGCACTGAAGCTTTCTTT

clone size: .
V gene: TRBV10-3
J gene: TRBJ2-5
CDR3 length: 12
D gene: .
CDR3 protein: CAISESDETQYF
CDR3 DNA: TGTGCCATCAGTGAGTCAGACGAGACCCAGTACTTC

clone size: few
V gene: TRBV18
J gene: TRBJ1-1
CDR3 length: 14
D gene: .
CDR3 protein: CASFPTGGLTEAFF
CDR3 DNA: TGTGCCAGCTTCCCCACCGGAGGTTTGACTGAAGCTTTCTTT

clone size: once
V gene: TRBV28
J gene: TRBJ2-7
CDR3 length: 15
D gene: .
CDR3 protein: CASRMDTGQPYEQYF
CDR3 DNA: TGTGCCAGCCGGATGGATACCGGACAGCCCTACGAGCAGTACTTC

clone size: .
V gene: TRBV30
J gene: TRBJ2-1
CDR3 length: 16
D gene: TRBD2
CDR3 protein: CAWSVWRGGTYNEQFF
CDR3 DNA: TGTGCCTGGAGTGTATGGCGGGGGGGTACCTACAATGAGCAGTTCTTC

clone size: .
V gene: TRBV7-2
J gene: TRBJ1-3
CDR3 length: 13
D gene: .
CDR3 protein: CASQGFSGNTIYF
CDR3 DNA: TGTGCCAGCCAGGGCTTTTCTGGAAACACCATATATTTT

clone size: .
V gene: TRBV20-1
J gene: TRBJ1-1
CDR3 length: 11
D gene: .
CDR3 protein: CSARNNYEAFF
CDR3 DNA: TGCAGTGCTAGAAATAACTATGAAGCTTTCTTT

clone size: .
V gene: TRBV28
J gene: TRBJ1-6
CDR3 length: 15
D gene: .
CDR3 protein: CASSLSESYNSPLHF
CDR3 DNA: TGTGCCAGCAGTTTATCCGAGTCCTATAATTCACCCCTCCACTTT

clone size: .
V gene: TRBV11-2
J gene: TRBJ2-7
CDR3 length: 14
D gene: .
CDR3 protein: CASSPGIPSYEQYF
CDR3 DNA: TGTGCCAGCAGCCCTGGAATACCCAGCTACGAGCAGTACTTC

clone size: .
V gene: TRBV10-1
J gene: TRBJ2-7
CDR3 length: 24
D gene: .
CDR3 protein: CANSPRVDVISSGVGRRANDEQYF
CDR3 DNA: TGCGCCAACTCACCGAGGGTCGACGTTATTAGTTCGGGTGTGGGGAGAAGGGCTAATGACGAGCAGTACTTC

clone size: .
V gene: TRBV6-6
J gene: TRBJ1-2
CDR3 length: 16
D gene: TRBD1
CDR3 protein: CASNPLGWDRGGGYTF
CDR3 DNA: TGTGCCAGCAACCCCTTAGGTTGGGACAGGGGTGGCGGCTACACCTTC

clone size: .
V gene: TRBV4-1
J gene: TRBJ1-1
CDR3 length: 11
D gene: .
CDR3 protein: CASSHQGEAFF
CDR3 DNA: TGCGCCAGCAGCCATCAGGGAGAAGCTTTCTTT

clone size: .
V gene: TRBV30
J gene: TRBJ1-1
CDR3 length: 13
D gene: .
CDR3 protein: CAWLPTANTEAFF
CDR3 DNA: TGTGCCTGGCTTCCGACAGCGAACACTGAAGCTTTCTTT

clone size: once
V gene: TRBV25-1
J gene: TRBJ2-1
CDR3 length: 11
D gene: .
CDR3 protein: CASRGYNEQFF
CDR3 DNA: TGTGCCAGCAGAGGGTACAATGAGCAGTTCTTC

clone size: .
V gene: TRBV7-2
J gene: TRBJ2-7
CDR3 length: 13
D gene: .
CDR3 protein: CASSRPGEREQYF
CDR3 DNA: TGTGCCAGCAGCAGACCGGGAGAAAGAGAGCAGTACTTC

clone size: .
V gene: TRBV6-1
J gene: TRBJ1-5
CDR3 length: 15
D gene: TRBD1
CDR3 protein: CASSERQGVYQPQHF
CDR3 DNA: TGTGCCAGCAGTGAACGACAGGGGGTATATCAGCCCCAGCATTTT

clone size: .
V gene: TRBV25-1
J gene: TRBJ1-2
CDR3 length: 18
D gene: TRBD1
CDR3 protein: CASSDQPGTGSSNYGYTF
CDR3 DNA: TGTGCCAGCAGTGATCAACCGGGGACAGGGTCTTCTAACTATGGCTACACCTTC

clone size: .
V gene: TRBV5-4
J gene: TRBJ2-1
CDR3 length: 12
D gene: .
CDR3 protein: CASSTGLNEQFF
CDR3 DNA: TGTGCCAGCAGCACCGGACTAAATGAGCAGTTCTTC

clone size: .
V gene: TRBV6-1
J gene: TRBJ1-2
CDR3 length: 12
D gene: .
CDR3 protein: CASSESGDGYTF
CDR3 DNA: TGTGCCAGCAGTGAAAGCGGGGATGGCTACACCTTC

clone size: .
V gene: TRBV5-1
J gene: TRBJ2-7
CDR3 length: 13
D gene: TRBD1
CDR3 protein: CASATGTGYEQYF
CDR3 DNA: TGCGCCAGCGCCACCGGGACAGGCTACGAGCAGTACTTC

clone size: once
V gene: TRBV18
J gene: TRBJ2-3
CDR3 length: 15
D gene: .
CDR3 protein: CASSISGLRTDTQYF
CDR3 DNA: TGTGCCAGCTCAATCTCGGGACTTCGCACAGATACGCAGTATTTT

clone size: .
V gene: TRBV15
J gene: TRBJ1-2
CDR3 length: 15
D gene: .
CDR3 protein: CATSRASGARYGYTF
CDR3 DNA: TGTGCCACCAGCAGAGCCTCTGGGGCGCGCTATGGCTACACCTTC

clone size: .
V gene: TRBV25-1
J gene: TRBJ2-3
CDR3 length: 16
D gene: .
CDR3 protein: CASSDTARRRTDTQYF
CDR3 DNA: TGTGCCAGCAGTGATACGGCCCGAAGGCGCACAGATACGCAGTATTTT